Below are 6 T cell receptor delta chains sequenced from a single sample in a study of gamma-delta chains in newborns, infants, children. With CATT, TCRdb re-called clones from the reads. The data hold around 1,600 delta-chain clones, with roughly two fifths observed a single time. Sequencing was carried out using blood. The receptor set was obtained from a child who had a fever.

On this clone itself: A much larger clone lies a single base off, so this may be a read error. CDR3 region: CARDTVGRGGKLIF. The CDR3 nucleotides are TGTGCCCGTGACACCGTCGGAAGGGGGGGCAAACTCATCTTT. V and J are TRDV2 and TRDJ1; tentatively, D is TRDD3 (5 bases). The length of the CDR3 is 14 residues. Germline V CDR1 and CDR2: GEAIGNYY, EKD.

For this clone: Other DNA sequences in the same sample also yield this CDR3. The J gene is TRDJ2, the V gene TRDV1; 11 bases align to TRDD3. In germline, CDR1 is TSWWSYY, CDR2 QGS. This CDR3 is built from 21 residues. Trimming took 2 bases from V and 8 from J; bases not matched to a gene: 22. The CDR3 reads CALGENPVAPLGDTSGAQLFF. CDR3 coding DNA: TGTGCTCTTGGGGAAAACCCTGTCGCCCCGTTGGGGGATACGTCAGGTGCACAACTCTTCTTT.

This clone ranks as large (0.1 to 1%). Other DNA sequences in this specimen translate into the identical CDR3. V usage is TRDV2 and J usage is TRDJ3, with 10 bases matching TRDD3. Germline CDR1 reads GEAIGNYY; CDR2 reads EKD. V shed 0 bases, J shed 1 base, and the junction held 2 bases outside the gene matches. This CDR3 has 18 amino acids. The CDR3 loop reads CACDTAGGYSWDTRQMFF. In nucleotides, the CDR3 is TGTGCCTGTGACACCGCTGGGGGATATTCCTGGGACACCCGACAGATGTTTTTC.

This clone was counted once. It may be a read error: a sequence one base away is much more abundant. V and J are TRDV2 and TRDJ1, with 7 bases that match TRDD3. CDR1 GEAIGNYY and CDR2 EKD come from the germline V gene. V shed 1 base, J shed 10 bases, and the junction held 14 bases outside the gene matches. The CDR3 extends over 15 amino acids. Written as DNA, the CDR3 is TGTGCCTGTGACACGCTGGGGGCTGTTCCCGGGGGACTCATCTTT. This codes for CACDTLGAVPGGLIF.

As regards this clone: Possible read error: a much larger clone is one base away. J is TRDJ1 and V is TRDV2, with a tentative D call TRDD2 (8 bases). Trimming left V 3 bases short and J 9 bases short, with 52 bases between. CDR1 and CDR2 from the germline V gene are GEAIGNYY and EKD. There are 25 residues in the CDR3. CDR3: CACDRVIFSEGLPKGTGDRDPELIF. The CDR3 coding sequence is TGTGCCTGTGACCGGGTCATTTTTTCGGAAGGCCTTCCTAAGGGTACTGGGGATAGGGACCCCGAACTCATCTTT.

By proportion, this clone is large (0.1 to 1%). The chain employs TRDV2 and TRDJ1; no clear D gene. V lost 0 bases, J lost 3 bases, and 22 bases lay in between. The CDR3 consists of 18 residues. Germline CDR1 reads GEAIGNYY; CDR2 reads EKD. The CDR3 nucleotides read TGTGCCTGTGACACCGGAGGAAGGGACCCGGCAGGCCCCGATAAACTCATCTTT. Residues: CACDTGGRDPAGPDKLIF.